This TCR beta chain derives from a study of CD8+ T cells in alopecia areata. cDNA serving as the sequencing template came from extracted, reverse transcribed RNA. Sequencing used immunoSEQ multiplex PCR; TCRdb keeps in-frame clones, though not all of them. The table records 140,000 to 150,000 clones, around 60% of them present only once. The length of the CDR3 is 17 residues. J was trimmed by 6 bases and V by 0 bases; bases with no gene match: 10. Germline V gives CDR1 LGHNA, CDR2 YNFKEQ. The TCR was taken from a human donor with alopecia areata. The V call is TRBV4-2, the J call TRBJ2-4, with 8 bases fitting TRBD2. The sample here was CD4+ T cells sorted from blood, taken at week 0. The DNA of the CDR3 is TGTGCCAGCAGCCAAGAATCCAGCGGGGGCCTCGGAAACATTCAGTACTTC. Translating it yields CASSQESSGGLGNIQYF.